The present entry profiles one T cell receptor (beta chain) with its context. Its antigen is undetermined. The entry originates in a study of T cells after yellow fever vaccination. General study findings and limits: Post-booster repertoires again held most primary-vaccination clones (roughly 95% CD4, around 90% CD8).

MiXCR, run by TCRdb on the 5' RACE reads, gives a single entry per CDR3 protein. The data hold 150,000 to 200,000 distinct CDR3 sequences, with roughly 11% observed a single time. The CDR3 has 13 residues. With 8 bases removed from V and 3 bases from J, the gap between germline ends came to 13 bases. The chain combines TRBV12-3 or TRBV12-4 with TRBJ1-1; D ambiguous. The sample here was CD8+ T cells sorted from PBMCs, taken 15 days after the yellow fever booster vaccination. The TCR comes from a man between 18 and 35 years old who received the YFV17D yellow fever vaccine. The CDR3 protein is CASGPFPYTEAFF. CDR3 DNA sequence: TGTGCCAGCGGTCCATTTCCCTACACTGAAGCTTTCTTT.